This T cell receptor (beta chain) is from a study of T cell repertoires in cytomegalovirus infection. Background on the study: Public TCR beta signatures marked donors with CMV infection and the matching HLA. Study-level points and caveats: Dominating the ex vivo response were TCR beta clonotypes that were CMV-specific and HLA-C-restricted. The cumulative frequency of public TCR beta families distinguished individuals who carried CMV together with the relevant HLA.

With regard to this clonotype: Its antigen is unidentified.

The germline V gene has CDR1 LGHNA and CDR2 YSLEER. The trim removed 0 bases at V and 3 bases at J, leaving 3 bases unmatched. The CDR3 sequence is 16 residues long. TCRdb passed the reads through MiXCR, listing each CDR3 protein once. The sample includes about 360,000 distinct CDR3 sequences, less than 20% of them seen just once. Material for sequencing was PBMCs. The TCR was taken from a human donor in good health (CMV status not recorded). Some clones in this sample may be carry-over from other donors' samples. V gene TRBV4-3 combines with J gene TRBJ2-2, with 8 bases lining up with TRBD2. In nucleotides, the CDR3 is TGCGCCAGCAGCCAAGACGCGGGAGGATACACCGGGGAGCTGTTTTTT. Translated: CASSQDAGGYTGELFF.